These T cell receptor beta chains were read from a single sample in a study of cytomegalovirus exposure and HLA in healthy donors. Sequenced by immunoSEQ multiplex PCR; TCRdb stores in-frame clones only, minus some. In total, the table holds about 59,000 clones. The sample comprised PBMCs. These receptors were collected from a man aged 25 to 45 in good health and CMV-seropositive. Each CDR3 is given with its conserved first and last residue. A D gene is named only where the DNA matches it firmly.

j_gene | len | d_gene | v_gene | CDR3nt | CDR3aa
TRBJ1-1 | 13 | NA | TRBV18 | TGTGCCAGCTCACCCAGACAGGCTGTTGAAGCTTTCTTT | CASSPRQAVEAFF
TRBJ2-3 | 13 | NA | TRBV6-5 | TGTGCCAGCAACCCGGTGAACACAGATACGCAGTATTTT | CASNPVNTDTQYF
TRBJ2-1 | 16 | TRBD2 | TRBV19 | TGTGCCAGTAGTATTCCCGGGACTAGCGGGATACATGAGCAGTTCTTC | CASSIPGTSGIHEQFF
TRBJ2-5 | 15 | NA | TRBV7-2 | TGTGCCAGCAGCGGAGAGGTCTCGCAGGGGGAGACCCAGTACTTC | CASSGEVSQGETQYF
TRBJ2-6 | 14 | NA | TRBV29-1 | TGCAGCGTTGAAGGACTTACTGGGGCCAACGTCCTGACTTTC | CSVEGLTGANVLTF
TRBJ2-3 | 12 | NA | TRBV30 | TGTGCCTGGAGTGTTTCGGGAGATACGCAGTATTTT | CAWSVSGDTQYF
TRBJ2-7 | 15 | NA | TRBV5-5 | TGTGCCAGCAGCTTGTTGTCTCTGACACATTACGAGCAGTACTTC | CASSLLSLTHYEQYF
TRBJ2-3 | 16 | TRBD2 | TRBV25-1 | TGTGCCAGCAGTGAATCACTAGCGGGAGGAGCAGATACGCAGTATTTT | CASSESLAGGADTQYF
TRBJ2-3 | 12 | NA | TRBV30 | TGTGCCTTACAGGGTAGTACAGATACGCAGTATTTT | CALQGSTDTQYF
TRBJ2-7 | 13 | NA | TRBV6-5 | TGTGCCAGCAGTTTTGGGGAGGCCTACGAGCAGTACTTC | CASSFGEAYEQYF
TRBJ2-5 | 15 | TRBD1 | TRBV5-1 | TGCGCCAGCAGCTGGGGGACAGGTTTCCAAGAGACCCAGTACTTC | CASSWGTGFQETQYF
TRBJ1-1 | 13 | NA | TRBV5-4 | TGTGCCAGCAGCTTCCCAGGGTTAACTGAAGCTTTCTTT | CASSFPGLTEAFF
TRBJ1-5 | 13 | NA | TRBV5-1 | TGCGCCAGCAGCTCCGTTGGCAATCAGCCCCAGCATTTT | CASSSVGNQPQHF
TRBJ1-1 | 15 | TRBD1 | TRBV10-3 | TGTGCCATCAGTGAGTTGACAGGGGTTCCTGGAGAAGCTTTCTTT | CAISELTGVPGEAFF
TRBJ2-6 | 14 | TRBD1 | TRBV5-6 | TGTGCCAGCAGCTGGGGACAGGGTCAGAGCGTCCTGACTTTC | CASSWGQGQSVLTF
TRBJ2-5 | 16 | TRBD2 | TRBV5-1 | TGCGCCAGCAGCCCCGGGGGCGGGAGGGCCGGAGAGACCCAGTACTTC | CASSPGGGRAGETQYF